This section outlines one T cell receptor beta chain sequence together with its context. Its specificity is unknown. The germline V and J ends were trimmed by 1 base and 4 bases, with 5 bases remaining between them. The CDR3 covers 13 residues. CDR1 is SGHTA and CDR2 is FQGNSA in the germline V gene. Libraries were prepared by immunoSEQ multiplex PCR; TCRdb keeps only in-frame clonotypes and omits some of them. The table shows fewer than 14,000 clones, with 80% to 90% occurring only once. The source of the sample is a study of CD4 T cells in relation to SARS-CoV-2 and coronaviruses. In the study overall: TCR beta CDR3s were sequenced after 10-day antigen culture of PBMCs.

The unexposed donors gave CD4+ T cells in about 2011-2018, prior to COVID-19. Isolation of CD4+ T cells took place after approximately eleven days in culture. The source is a human donor in good health. Sequencing was performed on CD4+ T cells from PBMCs, cultured in vitro. The gene calls are TRBV7-2 and TRBJ1-3; D is unresolved. CDR3 DNA sequence: TGTGCCAGCAGCTTAGTCAAAGGAAACACCATATATTTT. Amino acids: CASSLVKGNTIYF.